This TCR beta chain was retrieved from a study of cytomegalovirus exposure and HLA in healthy donors (dated by TCRdb to about 2017). Regarding the study in general: An earlier analysis of 587 of the donors reported 250 to 300 Gb of sequence data and around 100 million unique TCR beta sequences obtained from around 170 million T cells. An early release covering approximately 600 HLA-typed donors comprised approximately 290 gigabases of sequencing data and approximately 85 million unique TCR sequences. The genetic ancestry cluster associated with self-reported Caucasian donors included roughly four fifths of the roughly 380 genotyped donors. The study aimed to test whether signatures of past pathogen exposure could be identified by cataloging public T cell receptors. Using immunosequencing, the study profiled T cell repertoires from 500 to 800 subjects and related those repertoires to cytomegalovirus serostatus. A separate validation cohort of more than 100 different subjects was used in addition to the roughly 670-subject first cohort. The study combined high-throughput TCR immunosequencing, statistical association of individual TCRs with disease status, and machine learning to predict cytomegalovirus infection status. In a later analysis, previously published TCR beta repertoires from 670 or so donors were re-analyzed and high-resolution HLA genotyping was added so that TCR occurrence patterns could be studied. The later analysis used no new phenotypic data to find candidate immune exposures, relying instead on TCR beta sequences and their occurrence across donors. To decide whether each TCR beta V gene segment behaved as functional or pseudogenic, an earlier analysis of some 600 of the donors relied on high-throughput TCR beta sequencing. Donor age, sex, ethnicity and CMV serostatus were compiled alongside the repertoire data. A later genetic analysis took genome-wide SNP genotypes for about 60% of the roughly 670 donors and used that subset as a discovery cohort. All discovery cohort repertoires had been generated using a single sequencing platform. Both class I and class II loci were covered by HLA typing, at four-digit resolution. Typing coverage varied by locus: about 620-640 donors for A, B, C, DRB1 and DQB1; under 550 for DQA1; about 600 for DPA1; some 470 for DPB1. Roughly five DR-DQ haplotypes were treated as single units for association and clustering because of strong linkage in the cohort. Among about 410 genotyped donors of the cohort, an average of about 240,000 unique TCR beta nucleotide sequences was sequenced per donor, of which about 18% were non-productive.

Library generation was performed with the immunoSEQ multiplex PCR assay. The multiplex PCR relied on a mix of 60 forward primers for TCR Vbeta segments and 13 reverse primers for TCR Jbeta segments. A multiplex PCR assay on genomic DNA amplified the CDR3 region of rearranged TCR beta genes. Amplified TCR beta libraries were sequenced as 87-base-pair reads on the Illumina HiSeq System. The authors' analysis ran thus. Across the roughly 700 repertoires, a later analysis counted 80 million or so unique TCR beta chains, roughly 11 million of which were shared by at least two donors. Raw reads were error-corrected and collapsed into unique sequences with a nearest-neighbor algorithm that merged closely related sequences to remove PCR and sequencing errors. To assign V, D and J gene segments, CDR3 sequences were aligned to IMGT reference sequences. For a sequence to be retained, a match of at least six nucleotides was required to both a V gene segment and a J gene segment. A rearrangement counted as productive if the CDR3 had no stop codons and remained in frame with V and J, and every other rearrangement counted as non-productive. CDR3 was defined by IMGT convention, running from the second conserved V-encoded cysteine to the conserved J-encoded phenylalanine. The earlier analysis of about 500 of the donors excluded sequences that lacked an unambiguous match to a single V gene segment. An earlier analysis of several hundred of the donors called V segments functional above 56.7% productive rearrangements and segregating when the between-donor standard deviation exceeded 5%. A statistical classification framework was developed to diagnose cytomegalovirus status using the catalog of TCR beta chain sequences. In a later analysis, V and J genes were assigned by comparing TCR nucleotide sequences against IMGT/GENE-DB human TR gene sequences. A later analysis assigned CDR3 sequences and most-parsimonious VDJ recombination scenarios with the TCRdist pipeline. In a later analysis, each TCR beta chain was defined by its CDR3 amino acid sequence together with its V-gene family, and reads lacking a unique V-gene family were excluded. To address suspected cross-contamination and a sequencing artifact, a later analysis removed over 500 highly shared, low-generation-probability nucleotide sequences. In a later analysis, a clonal expansion index was calculated for each public chain from normalized within-repertoire ranks of inferred template counts. In a later analysis, generation probabilities were computed using a VDJ recombination model fitted to out-of-frame rearrangements, and the results were checked against IGoR. Hypergeometric tests were used in a later analysis to score TCR-TCR, TCR-HLA and TCR-CMV co-occurrence, with a repertoire-size bias correction applied to the TCR pairs. In a later analysis, false discovery rates were estimated by permuting HLA or CMV assignments 20 times. In a later analysis, co-occurring TCRs were grouped with DBSCAN, and TCRdist sequence similarity was added when clustering was performed within HLA-allele-positive subsets. Repertoires with fewer than 30,000 or more than 120,000 public chains were left out of co-occurrence clustering, as were about five repertoires with anomalous nucleotide sharing. TCRdb holds this immuneACCESS table with in-frame rearrangements only. Some clones are missing; in checked studies, unresolved V genes explain under half, and the rest has no known cause. That table supplies the V and J calls and clone size; D and trimming were determined from the DNA. Within this sample are 150,000 to 200,000 clones, with approximately 82% of them counted one time only. The ten largest account for around 1.7% of the sample.

With respect to this clone: Its antigen remains unidentified. One base away there is no much larger clone; base qualities are not given.

Paper-wide results and their limitations: A later analysis found that TCR association rates varied across HLA loci, with DRB1 alleles showing the most associated TCRs and HLA-C alleles the fewest. Roughly uniform sequencing depth across donors was assumed in presence/absence analyses, although this assumption may not hold. Because counts were too low, more than 15 rarely observed V segments, including chromosome 9 orphons, were left out of the earlier analysis of 587 of the donors. A further reported finding was that TCR beta sequences accurately predicted the HLA-A and HLA-B alleles for most subjects in the first cohort. Some IMGT-functional V segments, including TRBV6-2 and TRBV6-3, could not be distinguished by the 87-base-pair reads and were therefore excluded. Compared with the roughly 670-donor mean, donors in an Asian-associated ancestry cluster had fewer N-insertions in productive TCRs, according to a later genetic analysis. In a later analysis, over 15,000 TCR beta sequences were associated with specific HLA alleles at a false discovery rate of 0.05. The study listed 164 TCR beta chains as associated with cytomegalovirus. Most TCR sequences were observed very rarely across donors, whereas some public TCRs were present in many individuals. A later analysis reported that several top co-occurrence clusters appeared linked to parvovirus B19, influenza, CMV and Epstein-Barr virus. Because HLA typing was unavailable for some donors at each locus, only the typed subset was used in association tests. V-gene and J-gene trimming of TCR beta chains was associated with a missense DCLRE1C variant in a later genetic analysis, and the association was replicated in an independent cohort. Only TCR beta chains were sequenced in this cohort, and the absence of alpha or paired-chain data limited detectable features. In a later analysis, most CMV-associated TCR beta chains were found to appear HLA-restricted, with HLA associations seemingly driven largely by CMV exposure. In an earlier analysis of about 600 of the donors, most TCR beta V segments appeared in productive rearrangements about 90% or about 30% of the time, broadly matching IMGT annotations. Assigning TCR associations to individual alleles was difficult when HLA alleles, especially DR and DQ, strongly co-occurred. It was suggested by the authors that the approach could potentially be generalized to other disease states and immunological phenotypes. In both the original and validation cohorts, the classifier was reported to diagnose cytomegalovirus status with high specificity and sensitivity. In vitro tests confirmed that a few of the cytomegalovirus-associated TCR beta chains recognize cytomegalovirus antigens. Linkage disequilibrium might explain the correlated functional status among segregating V segments, but an unknown experimental factor could not be ruled out. CMV serostatus was the only immune exposure information available for the cohort. In a later analysis, HLA-associated TCR beta chains were found to be more clonally expanded and to have lower generation probabilities than equally common non-associated chains. The sequencing pipeline was judged likely to have produced a cluster of highly shared sequence variants as a technical artifact.

In total, roughly 670 healthy bone marrow donors made up the cohort. At the time of sampling, all cohort members were nominally healthy, though unrecorded immune exposures were likely present. The donor tested CMV seronegative, placing the donor among the 352 seronegative members of the cohort. Every donor gave a peripheral blood sample, and the peripheral blood mononuclear cells from that sample were used for TCR beta sequencing. Genomic DNA extraction from the blood cell samples was performed with the Qiagen DNeasy Blood Extraction Kit. CDR1 GTSNPN and CDR2 SVGIG were looked up in the germline V gene (reference sequence). The cysteine opens and the phenylalanine closes a CDR3 of 15 amino acids. Kept here is only the CDR3 DNA, which spans 45 bases and is read in frame from base 1. Trimming accounts for 1 base at V and 6 bases at J, while the number of junction bases matched to no gene is 4.

The V gene is TRBV30 and the J gene is TRBJ2-5; TRBD2 aligns with 14 central bases. The receptor comes from a young woman in good health and CMV-seronegative. Sequencing was performed on PBMCs. The DNA sequence is TGTGCCTGGAGTGAGGGGACTAGCGGGAGACAGACCCAGTACTTC. The resulting protein is CAWSEGTSGRQTQYF.